The rows below give T cell receptor beta chains drawn from one sample of a study of spatial heterogeneity in lung cancer. A single record per CDR3 protein comes from TCRdb applying MiXCR to the 5' RACE reads. This sample carries 60,000 to 75,000 distinct CDR3 sequences, roughly 6.4% of them seen once, and the ten largest clones take about 14%. The material was PBMCs, obtained at surgery. The receptors here all came from a female donor with early-stage non-small cell lung cancer. Both conserved end residues are part of each CDR3. The D gene is left open where the match is weak. Clone size is shown for a subset of rows, as once, few, many or a class of expanded clone.

clone_size d_call j_call v_call cdr3_aa cdr3_nt
many TRBD1 TRBJ1-2 TRBV29-1 CSDLWTGNYGYTF TGCAGCGACCTCTGGACAGGGAACTATGGCTACACCTTC
many TRBD2 TRBJ2-1 TRBV10-3 CAISERSGFSNEQFF TGTGCCATCAGTGAGCGTAGCGGGTTCTCCAATGAGCAGTTCTTC
many - TRBJ2-7 TRBV20-1 CSATDPYEQYF TGCAGTGCTACCGACCCTTACGAGCAGTACTTC
- - TRBJ1-2 TRBV19 CASSIPTSGLGNYGYTF TGTGCCAGTAGTATACCCACGTCAGGCCTAGGTAACTATGGCTACACCTTC
many - TRBJ2-3 TRBV11-2 CASGAQTTDTQYF TGTGCCAGCGGGGCGCAAACCACAGATACGCAGTATTTT
- TRBD1 TRBJ2-7 TRBV6-5 CASNTGAYEQYF TGTGCCAGCAACACAGGGGCCTACGAGCAGTACTTC
many - TRBJ1-5 TRBV5-5 CASSGAQGGQPQHF TGTGCCAGCAGCGGGGCTCAGGGAGGCCAGCCCCAGCATTTT
many - TRBJ2-2 TRBV5-4 CASSLIGNTGELFF TGTGCCAGCAGCTTGATAGGGAACACCGGGGAGCTGTTTTTT
many TRBD1 TRBJ2-3 TRBV28 CASSLSGRGRGTQYF TGTGCCAGCAGTTTATCAGGCAGGGGGCGTGGTACGCAGTATTTT
- - TRBJ2-2 TRBV5-1 CASNKGEVNTGELFF TGCGCCAGCAATAAGGGTGAAGTGAACACCGGGGAGCTGTTTTTT
many - TRBJ1-1 TRBV29-1 CSVEGGNTEAFF TGCAGCGTTGAAGGGGGAAACACTGAAGCTTTCTTT
many - TRBJ1-4 TRBV5-8 CATRPRDRLNEKLFF TGTGCCACCAGACCCAGGGACCGACTCAATGAAAAACTGTTTTTT
many - TRBJ1-1 TRBV28 CASSLAPRGEAFF TGTGCCAGCAGTTTGGCTCCTAGGGGCGAAGCTTTCTTT
many TRBD1 TRBJ1-1 TRBV7-9 CASSSLGTGQHTEAFF TGTGCCAGCAGCTCCCTAGGGACAGGGCAGCACACTGAAGCTTTCTTT
many TRBD1 TRBJ2-1 TRBV7-8 CASSPSGDRYNEQFF TGTGCCAGCAGCCCCAGTGGGGACAGATACAATGAGCAGTTCTTC
- TRBD1 TRBJ1-2 TRBV20-1 CSQRGQGTYGYTF TGCAGCCAACGGGGACAGGGGACCTATGGCTACACCTTC
many - TRBJ2-1 TRBV6-5 CASSERTDNEQFF TGTGCCAGCAGTGAACGGACAGACAATGAGCAGTTCTTC
many - TRBJ1-1 TRBV27 CASSTTVMNTEAFF TGTGCCAGCAGTACGACAGTCATGAACACTGAAGCTTTCTTT
many TRBD1 TRBJ1-5 TRBV20-1 CSAFTGGRGNQPQHF TGCAGTGCTTTTACAGGGGGAAGAGGCAATCAGCCCCAGCATTTT
many TRBD1 TRBJ2-2 TRBV14 CASSQSRDRGTGELFF TGTGCCAGCAGTCAAAGCCGGGACAGGGGCACCGGGGAGCTGTTTTTT
many - TRBJ2-2 TRBV28 CASSWRATGELFF TGTGCCAGCAGTTGGAGGGCCACCGGGGAGCTGTTTTTT
few - TRBJ2-2 TRBV7-2 CASRDEITGELFF TGTGCCTCCCGGGACGAGATCACCGGGGAGCTGTTTTTT
few TRBD2 TRBJ2-7 TRBV18 CASSPRKGASGTSGSGEQYF TGTGCCAGCTCACCACGGAAGGGGGCAAGCGGGACTAGCGGGAGTGGCGAGCAGTACTTC
- - TRBJ1-4 TRBV7-9 CASSPWGGEDEKLFF TGTGCCAGCAGCCCCTGGGGAGGGGAGGATGAAAAACTGTTTTTT
many - TRBJ2-6 TRBV13 CASSRDSSGANVLTF TGTGCCAGCAGCCGCGATTCCTCTGGGGCCAACGTCCTGACTTTC
many - TRBJ2-7 TRBV7-9 CASSRRTSRDYWEQYF TGTGCCAGCAGCCGCCGAACTAGCCGGGATTATTGGGAGCAGTACTTC
- - TRBJ1-6 TRBV7-6 CASSLVASPLHF TGTGCCAGCAGCTTAGTCGCCTCACCCCTCCACTTT
many TRBD2 TRBJ2-1 TRBV29-1 CSVELGLAEYNEQFF TGCAGCGTTGAACTGGGGCTAGCGGAGTACAATGAGCAGTTCTTC
many - TRBJ2-3 TRBV9 CASSVVGTDTQYF TGTGCCAGCAGCGTAGTGGGGACAGATACGCAGTATTTT
many - TRBJ2-2 TRBV11-2 CASSPYSRANTGELFF TGTGCCAGCAGCCCGTATTCCAGGGCGAACACCGGGGAGCTGTTTTTT
few - TRBJ2-1 TRBV27 CASSLAIQSRSYNEQFF TGTGCCAGCAGTTTAGCGATACAGTCCCGCTCCTACAATGAGCAGTTCTTC
many TRBD1 TRBJ2-7 TRBV5-1 CASSREQGNEQYF TGCGCCAGCAGCCGGGAACAGGGGAACGAGCAGTACTTC
many - TRBJ2-3 TRBV6-2/TRBV6-3 CASSYSTGRATDTQYF TGTGCCAGCAGTTACTCGACCGGGCGGGCCACAGATACGCAGTATTTT
many - TRBJ2-2 TRBV12-3/TRBV12-4 CASSLAARNTGELFF TGTGCCAGCAGTTTAGCAGCCCGGAACACCGGGGAGCTGTTTTTT
few - TRBJ1-5 TRBV11-3 CASSPSGGGNQPQHF TGTGCCAGCAGCCCCAGTGGAGGGGGCAATCAGCCCCAGCATTTT
many - TRBJ2-5 TRBV28 CASSVQGSGQETQYF TGTGCCAGCAGTGTTCAGGGGTCGGGCCAAGAGACCCAGTACTTC
many - TRBJ2-5 TRBV10-3 CAISSGSETQYF TGTGCCATCAGCTCAGGATCAGAGACCCAGTACTTC
many - TRBJ2-7 TRBV14 CASSQVSEQYF TGTGCCAGCAGCCAAGTATCCGAGCAGTACTTC
many - TRBJ1-2 TRBV5-1 CASSPFGQNNYGYTF TGCGCCAGCAGCCCCTTTGGGCAGAACAACTATGGCTACACCTTC
many - TRBJ1-5 TRBV12-3/TRBV12-4 CASSFNSDAPQHF TGTGCCAGCAGTTTTAACAGCGATGCGCCCCAGCATTTT
few TRBD2 TRBJ2-5 TRBV10-1 CASSESPVAGSETQYF TGCGCCAGCAGTGAGTCGCCGGTAGCGGGATCAGAGACCCAGTACTTC
few - TRBJ1-1 TRBV10-1 CASSESGGNTEAFF TGCGCCAGCAGTGAGTCAGGGGGGAACACTGAAGCTTTCTTT
many TRBD1 TRBJ1-1 TRBV28 CASSLGDRVATEAFF TGTGCCAGCAGTTTGGGTGACAGGGTGGCCACTGAAGCTTTCTTT
few TRBD1 TRBJ1-1 TRBV7-9 CASSPRTGRFGTEAFF TGTGCCAGCAGCCCACGGACAGGTCGGTTTGGCACTGAAGCTTTCTTT
many TRBD1 TRBJ1-2 TRBV28 CASSSLTGLYGYTF TGTGCCAGCAGTTCCCTGACAGGGCTCTATGGCTACACCTTC
- TRBD2 TRBJ2-1 TRBV6-5 CASSSYASGPHYNEQFF TGTGCCAGCAGTTCTTATGCTAGCGGGCCGCACTACAATGAGCAGTTCTTC